Listed here are 26 T cell receptor beta chains from one sample, sequenced in a study of T cells in Graves' hyperthyroidism and ophthalmopathy (dated by TCRdb to 2018 to 2020). To prepare the library, multiplex PCR was applied. The sequencing machine was an Illumina HiSeq 2000. The TCR beta CDR3 regions were amplified from RNA transcripts. The first round of RT-PCR for the TCR CDR3 was performed with the HTBI primer set and the Qiagen OneStep RT-PCR kit. TCRdb cleaned the public reads at Q25 with fastp, built clones with MiXCR and kept in-frame beta chains. Every CDR3 protein is listed once, alongside the most common genes and DNA of its rows. A total of some 800,000 distinct CDR3 sequences appear in this sample, about two fifths of them only once. Over 8% of the sample rests with the top ten. The material sequenced was blood. The receptors were gathered from a young man with Graves' hyperthyroidism.

This clonotype turned up a few times. The V and J genes are TRBV20-1 and TRBJ1-5; 7 positions match TRBD1. The CDR3 spans 14 residues. CDR1 is DFQATT, CDR2 SNEGSKA, per germline (reference sequence). The J segment lost 4 bases and the V segment lost 5 bases, leaving 8 bases of the junction unmatched. The CDR3 reads CSAGRDRRNQPQHF. CDR3 sequence (DNA): TGCAGTGCTGGCCGGGACAGAAGAAATCAGCCCCAGCATTTT.

This clonotype was counted only a few times. This chain uses TRBV4-2 with TRBJ2-2, with D maybe TRBD1 (6 bases). In germline, CDR1 is LGHNA, CDR2 YNFKEQ. There are 15 residues in the CDR3. Trimming took off 4 bases at V and 3 bases at J, with 12 bases between the two ends. CDR3 in amino acids: CASSRPGQHTGELFF. The CDR3 coding sequence is TGTGCCAGCAGCCGCCCCGGACAGCACACCGGGGAGCTGTTTTTT.

The table lists this clonotype with a few counts. V and J are TRBV11-1 and TRBJ2-6; possible D gene TRBD2, 5 bases. The CDR3 is 15 residues long. The ends were cut back, 5 bases at V and 4 bases at J, with 12 bases in the middle. Germline V gene lookup returns CDR1 SGHAT and CDR2 FQDESV (reference sequence). The DNA for the CDR3 is TGTGCCAGCAGCCAGTACTCGGGAGGGGCCAACGTCCTGACTTTC. This translates into CASSQYSGGANVLTF.

This clonotype occurred many times. The rearrangement links TRBV9 to TRBJ1-6; 7 nucleotides line up with TRBD1. Germline V gene sequence: CDR1 SGDLS, CDR2 YYNGEE. This CDR3 spans 15 amino acids. Germline trimming cut 2 bases from V and 7 bases from J; bases unmatched to any gene: 6. The CDR3 coding sequence is TGTGCCAGCAGCGTCGGACAGGACTACAATTCACCCCTCCACTTT. It specifies CASSVGQDYNSPLHF.

This clonotype was seen once. Just one base apart from a much larger clone, this may be a read error. This chain links TRBV25-1 with TRBJ1-3; weak D call: TRBD1 (6 bases). This CDR3 is built from 13 residues. Deletions cut 8 bases from V and 0 bases from J, with 8 bases between. Germline lookup yields CDR1 MGHDK and CDR2 SYGVNS. The DNA of the CDR3 is TGTGCCAGCGGACAGCTCTCTGGAAACACCATATATTTT. It specifies CASGQLSGNTIYF.

The chain has TRBV9 and TRBJ2-3; maybe TRBD2 (5 bases). CDR1 and CDR2 from the germline V gene are SGDLS and YYNGEE. V lost 6 bases and J 6 bases, leaving 8 bases between the germline ends. This CDR3 spans 11 amino acids. The CDR3 sequence is CASTGEDTQYF. CDR3 DNA: TGTGCCAGCACCGGGGAGGATACGCAGTATTTT.

The chain combines TRBV25-1 with TRBJ2-7; 8 bases are a match to TRBD2. Germline loops: CDR1 MGHDK, CDR2 SYGVNS. V gave up 10 bases and J gave up 7 bases; unmatched junction bases: 15. The CDR3 length is 14 residues. The CDR3 nucleotides read TGTGCCAACAGACGTAACGGGAGGGCAGGTGAGCAGTACTTC. Its translation: CANRRNGRAGEQYF.

This clonotype has a count of ten or more. The rearrangement uses TRBV15 and TRBJ1-1, with TRBD1 as a possible D gene (6 bases). Trimming left V 5 bases short and J 6 bases short, with 10 bases between. Germline V gene sequence: CDR1 LNHNV, CDR2 YYDKDF (reference sequence). The CDR3 contains 12 residues. CDR3 nucleotide sequence: TGTGCCACCAGCGGGGGCGGCCCTGAAGCTTTCTTT. Protein sequence: CATSGGGPEAFF.

This chain links TRBV6-5 with TRBJ1-2, with D possibly being TRBD1 (5 bases). The CDR3 sequence is 13 residues long. Trimming pared 10 bases from V and 4 bases from J, leaving 16 bases between. Per germline, CDR1 MNHEY and CDR2 SVGAGI. The CDR3 loop reads CATRLGGSYGYTF. CDR3 nucleotide sequence: TGTGCCACACGACTGGGGGGGTCCTATGGCTACACCTTC.

This clonotype was seen repeatedly, ten times or more. This chain links TRBV11-3 with TRBJ1-1; tentatively, D is TRBD1 (6 bases). V was pared by 3 bases and J by 3 bases, with 11 bases between. This CDR3 spans 14 amino acids. Germline CDR1 SGHNT, CDR2 YENEEA. The CDR3 spells CASSFTGSDTEAFF. The CDR3 DNA reads as TGTGCCAGCAGCTTTACAGGGAGCGACACTGAAGCTTTCTTT. The full variable domain, in which reference TRBV11-3 and TRBJ1-1 provide the parts outside the CDR3, is EAGVVQSPRYKIIEKKQPVAFWCNPISGHNTLYWYLQNLGQGPELLIRYENEEAVDDSQLPKDRFSAERLKGVDSTLKIQPAELGDSAVYLCASSFTGSDTEAFFGQGTRLTVV.

This clonotype was detected many times. The chain carries TRBV10-3 and TRBJ2-3; D ambiguous. With 10 bases removed from V and 2 bases from J, the gap between germline ends came to 10 bases. CDR1 and CDR2 (germline): ENHRY, SYGVKD. The CDR3 totals 12 residues. The chain's CDR3 is CATTETTDTQYF. The CDR3 bases are TGTGCCACCACGGAGACCACAGATACGCAGTATTTT.

This clonotype was counted ten times or more. The chain couples TRBV2 to TRBJ2-6; unclear D gene. CDR3 length equals 16 residues. V lost 7 bases to trimming and J lost 0 bases, with 13 bases between them. CDR1 SNHLY and CDR2 FYNNEI come from the germline V gene. CDR3 bases: TGTGCCAGCATAGAGACTGGAAGCTCTGGGGCCAACGTCCTGACTTTC. Protein product: CASIETGSSGANVLTF.

This clonotype was detected only a few times. The chain couples TRBV7-9 to TRBJ2-5; the match to TRBD2 covers 9 bases. The CDR3 spans 14 residues. V dropped 4 bases and J dropped 7; count of bases not matched to a gene: 7. CDR1 is SEHNR, CDR2 FQNEAQ, per germline (reference sequence). Here the CDR3 reads CASSSTSGLGTQYF. For the CDR3, the DNA is TGTGCCAGCAGCTCGACTAGCGGCCTCGGGACCCAGTACTTC.

This clonotype occurred a few times. The J gene is TRBJ1-4, the V gene TRBV12-3 or TRBV12-4; D remains unclear. The germline V and J ends were trimmed by 2 bases and 8 bases, with 12 bases remaining between them. The CDR3 covers 14 residues. CDR3 DNA sequence: TGTGCCAGCAGTTTAACTATCCTGGGGGAAAAACTGTTTTTT. It codes for CASSLTILGEKLFF.

This clonotype appeared a few times. This chain joins TRBV9 and TRBJ2-7; perhaps TRBD1 as D (6 bases). In germline, CDR1 is SGDLS, CDR2 YYNGEE. V lost 3 bases and J lost 2, with 15 bases in between. This CDR3 is 15 amino acids long. CDR3 region: CASSGGQGNPYEQYF. As DNA, the CDR3 is TGTGCCAGCAGCGGGGGGCAGGGAAACCCCTACGAGCAGTACTTC.

This clonotype was picked up many times. The rearrangement links TRBV29-1 to TRBJ2-2; D is ambiguous. From germline, CDR1 is SQVTM and CDR2 ANQGSEA. CDR3 length: 12 amino acids. V gave up 6 bases and J gave up 5 bases, with 10 bases separating them. The CDR3 is CSVHDGTGELFF. The CDR3 DNA sequence: TGCAGCGTCCACGACGGAACCGGGGAGCTGTTTTTT.

DNA for the CDR3: TGCAGCGCTGGGACAGGAGATGGCTACACCTTC. This encodes CSAGTGDGYTF. V is TRBV29-1 and J is TRBJ1-2; 8 nucleotides line up with TRBD1. CDR1 and CDR2 (germline): SQVTM, ANQGSEA. J lost 6 bases, V lost 7 bases, and 4 bases had no gene match. There are 11 residues in the CDR3.

The chain has TRBV20-1 and TRBJ2-5, with TRBD2 as a possible D gene (6 bases). The length of the CDR3 is 15 residues. Germline CDR1 reads DFQATT; CDR2 reads SNEGSKA (reference sequence). V was shortened by 6 bases and J by 1 base, with 18 bases between the two germline ends. The CDR3 loop is CSAPIVGLPQETQYF. The CDR3 nucleotides are TGCAGTGCCCCTATTGTGGGACTCCCCCAAGAGACCCAGTACTTC.

The chain links TRBV30 to TRBJ1-1, with D possibly being TRBD1 (5 bases). The CDR3 is made up of 14 amino acids. Germline CDR1 GTSNPN, CDR2 SVGIG (reference sequence). Trimming removed 0 bases from V and 1 base from J, with 9 bases in between. The CDR3 is CAWSVLQGNTEAFF. The CDR3 DNA reads as TGTGCCTGGAGTGTCCTGCAGGGGAACACTGAAGCTTTCTTT.

Remarks on this clonotype: A single base separates this from a much larger clone, so it may be a read error. The chain is built from TRBV20-1 and TRBJ1-2; possibly TRBD1 for D (6 bases). The CDR3 is 12 residues long. Germline lookup yields CDR1 DFQATT and CDR2 SNEGSKA (reference sequence). Deletions cut 3 bases from V and 4 bases from J, with 9 bases between. The CDR3 nucleotides read TGCAGTGCTAGTTGGACAGCCTATGGCTACACCTTC. Protein sequence: CSASWTAYGYTF.

Many counts were recorded for this clonotype. The J gene is TRBJ1-1, the V gene TRBV10-3; D is possibly TRBD1 (6 bases). This CDR3 is built from 12 residues. V was clipped by 6 bases and J by 4 bases, with 9 bases between them. Looked up from germline, CDR1 is ENHRY and CDR2 is SYGVKD. CDR3 region: CAIREQGTEAFF. The CDR3 nucleotides read TGTGCCATCAGAGAACAGGGCACTGAAGCTTTCTTT.

This clonotype has a count of ten or more. The CDR3 DNA is TGCAGCGTTGATACAGACTTTAACTATGGCTACACCTTC. Protein: CSVDTDFNYGYTF. The chain couples TRBV29-1 to TRBJ1-2; D is ambiguous. Trimming removed 3 bases at V and 1 base at J, with 9 bases between. Looked up from germline, CDR1 is SQVTM and CDR2 is ANQGSEA. The CDR3 totals 13 residues.

The chain couples TRBV6-4 to TRBJ1-4; the D is unclear. Germline V gene sequence: CDR1 MRHNA, CDR2 SNTAGT. The V gene lost 5 bases and the J gene lost 5 bases, with 9 bases spanning the gap. The CDR3 is 13 residues long. The CDR3 DNA reads as TGTGCCAGCAGTTTTTTAGGGAATGAAAAACTGTTTTTT. The encoded protein is CASSFLGNEKLFF.

This clonotype was found a few times. The rearrangement joins TRBV5-1 to TRBJ1-6; D is ambiguous. The CDR3 is 16 amino acids. The ends were cut back, 4 bases at V and 7 bases at J, with 18 bases in the middle. The V gene's germline CDR1 is SGHRS and CDR2 YFSETQ. CDR3 region: CASSRGRRTNNSPLHF. For the CDR3, the DNA is TGCGCCAGCAGCCGTGGACGGAGGACTAACAATTCACCCCTCCACTTT.

This clonotype was seen repeatedly, ten times or more. This chain uses TRBV9 with TRBJ1-1; D possibly corresponds to TRBD1 (5 bases). Per the germline V gene, CDR1 is SGDLS and CDR2 is YYNGEE. This CDR3 spans 14 amino acids. V lost 4 bases and J 0 bases, leaving 10 bases between the germline ends. The CDR3 here is CASSFGTLNTEAFF. The DNA for the CDR3 is TGTGCCAGCAGCTTTGGGACGCTGAACACTGAAGCTTTCTTT.

This clonotype came up many times. This chain uses TRBV29-1 with TRBJ1-5; D unclear. Trimming removed 4 bases from V and 0 bases from J, with 7 bases in between. CDR1 is SQVTM, CDR2 ANQGSEA, per germline. The length of the CDR3 is 13 residues. The CDR3 DNA sequence: TGCAGCGTTGCCGAATATAGCAATCAGCCCCAGCATTTT. This gives the protein CSVAEYSNQPQHF.